The rows below give T cell receptor beta chains drawn from one sample of a study of identical twins. TCRdb ran MiXCR on the 5' RACE reads and lists one entry per CDR3 protein. The data hold some 760,000 distinct CDR3 sequences, with about 20% observed a single time. The sample also formed part of further work on T cells expressing NK-cell markers.

Material: PBMCs. Receptors originate from a woman between 18 and 30 years old in good health. Both conserved end residues are part of each CDR3. D genes are given only for firm matches. Rows give clone size only sometimes, using once, few, many, or a class for an expanded clone.

CDR3aa: CASSPGTSGHTDTQYF
CDR3nt: TGCGCCAGCAGCCCGGGGACTAGCGGACACACAGATACGCAGTATTTT
d_gene: TRBD2
j_gene: TRBJ2-3
len: 16
v_gene: TRBV5-1
abundance: many

CDR3aa: CSVEVGTASSYNEQFF
CDR3nt: TGCAGCGTTGAAGTGGGGACAGCGAGCTCCTACAATGAGCAGTTCTTC
d_gene: TRBD1
j_gene: TRBJ2-1
len: 16
v_gene: TRBV29-1
abundance: many

CDR3aa: CTCSLSSIGLAGFTDTQYF
CDR3nt: TGTACCTGCAGTTTATCATCGATCGGACTAGCGGGGTTCACAGATACGCAGTATTTT
d_gene: TRBD2
j_gene: TRBJ2-3
len: 19
v_gene: TRBV12-3/TRBV12-4
abundance: NA

CDR3aa: CASSLQPGGSAFF
CDR3nt: TGTGCCAGCAGCCTCCAGCCAGGGGGGAGTGCTTTCTTT
d_gene: TRBD1
j_gene: TRBJ1-1
len: 13
v_gene: TRBV7-3
abundance: few

CDR3aa: CASSSSGRASAEQFF
CDR3nt: TGTGCCAGTAGTAGCAGCGGGAGGGCCTCAGCTGAGCAGTTCTTC
d_gene: TRBD2
j_gene: TRBJ2-1
len: 15
v_gene: TRBV19
abundance: NA

CDR3aa: CASRPTMWVFETQYF
CDR3nt: TGTGCCAGCAGACCTACGATGTGGGTCTTTGAGACCCAGTACTTC
d_gene: NA
j_gene: TRBJ2-5
len: 15
v_gene: TRBV7-8
abundance: NA

CDR3aa: CALRGWGTDTQYF
CDR3nt: TGTGCCCTGCGGGGATGGGGCACAGATACGCAGTATTTT
d_gene: NA
j_gene: TRBJ2-3
len: 13
v_gene: TRBV11-2
abundance: few

CDR3aa: CASSRLTGEDEQYF
CDR3nt: TGTGCCAGCAGTCGCCTGACAGGGGAAGACGAGCAGTACTTC
d_gene: TRBD1
j_gene: TRBJ2-7
len: 14
v_gene: TRBV6-2/TRBV6-3
abundance: few

CDR3aa: CASSPRGGTSYNEQFF
CDR3nt: TGTGCCAGCAGCCCACGGGGGGGCACCTCCTACAATGAGCAGTTCTTC
d_gene: TRBD2
j_gene: TRBJ2-1
len: 16
v_gene: TRBV9
abundance: NA

CDR3aa: CASSTRGRVSYEQYF
CDR3nt: TGTGCCAGCAGTACCAGGGGGCGGGTGTCCTACGAGCAGTACTTC
d_gene: TRBD1
j_gene: TRBJ2-7
len: 15
v_gene: TRBV2
abundance: few

CDR3aa: CASSEGETVTNQPQHF
CDR3nt: TGTGCCAGCAGTGAAGGGGAGACAGTTACCAATCAGCCCCAGCATTTT
d_gene: NA
j_gene: TRBJ1-5
len: 16
v_gene: TRBV6-1
abundance: few

CDR3aa: CASSLETSGGAAEQFF
CDR3nt: TGTGCCAGCAGCTTAGAAACTAGCGGGGGGGCTGCTGAGCAGTTCTTC
d_gene: TRBD2
j_gene: TRBJ2-1
len: 16
v_gene: TRBV7-9
abundance: NA

CDR3aa: CASSQGFWQGMTYEQYF
CDR3nt: TGTGCCAGCAGCCAAGGTTTTTGGCAGGGTATGACCTACGAGCAGTACTTC
d_gene: NA
j_gene: TRBJ2-7
len: 17
v_gene: TRBV3-1
abundance: NA

CDR3aa: CATKRNAGGTTGELFF
CDR3nt: TGTGCCACCAAGAGGAACGCGGGAGGAACCACCGGGGAGCTGTTTTTT
d_gene: TRBD2
j_gene: TRBJ2-2
len: 16
v_gene: TRBV10-3
abundance: few

CDR3aa: CATYGYNEQFF
CDR3nt: TGTGCCACCTACGGGTACAATGAGCAGTTCTTC
d_gene: NA
j_gene: TRBJ2-1
len: 11
v_gene: TRBV15
abundance: NA

CDR3aa: CSASLGEHSGANVLTF
CDR3nt: TGCAGTGCTAGCCTAGGCGAACACTCTGGGGCCAACGTCCTGACTTTC
d_gene: NA
j_gene: TRBJ2-6
len: 16
v_gene: TRBV20-1
abundance: NA

CDR3aa: CSARDLRAGVEQYF
CDR3nt: TGCAGTGCTAGAGATCTCCGGGCCGGGGTCGAGCAGTACTTC
d_gene: NA
j_gene: TRBJ2-7
len: 14
v_gene: TRBV20-1
abundance: many

CDR3aa: CASSFFTARGQGRDIQYF
CDR3nt: TGTGCCAGCAGCTTCTTCACGGCGCGGGGACAGGGGAGGGACATTCAGTACTTC
d_gene: TRBD1
j_gene: TRBJ2-4
len: 18
v_gene: TRBV11-1
abundance: NA

CDR3aa: CASSSRLAGGHSQSF
CDR3nt: TGTGCCAGCAGTTCCAGACTAGCGGGGGGCCACTCCCAATCCTTC
d_gene: TRBD2
j_gene: TRBJ2-1
len: 15
v_gene: TRBV12-3/TRBV12-4
abundance: few

CDR3aa: CASSFEGFRSDTQYF
CDR3nt: TGTGCCAGCAGCTTCGAAGGGTTCCGCTCAGATACGCAGTATTTT
d_gene: NA
j_gene: TRBJ2-3
len: 15
v_gene: TRBV28
abundance: NA

CDR3aa: CASSARQGSGELFF
CDR3nt: TGTGCCAGCAGCGCCCGACAGGGCTCCGGGGAGCTGTTTTTT
d_gene: TRBD1
j_gene: TRBJ2-2
len: 14
v_gene: TRBV6-1
abundance: few

CDR3aa: CASSRGPSSYEQYF
CDR3nt: TGTGCCAGCAGCCGGGGCCCGAGCTCCTACGAGCAGTACTTC
d_gene: NA
j_gene: TRBJ2-7
len: 14
v_gene: TRBV7-2
abundance: few

CDR3aa: CASSASLTSSACEQYF
CDR3nt: TGTGCCAGCAGCGCATCACTGACTAGTTCTGCCTGCGAGCAGTACTTC
d_gene: NA
j_gene: TRBJ2-7
len: 16
v_gene: TRBV7-6
abundance: once

CDR3aa: CASSESTQDRFGTFF
CDR3nt: TGCGCCAGCAGTGAGTCGACCCAGGACAGGTTCGGAACTTTCTTT
d_gene: TRBD1
j_gene: TRBJ1-1
len: 15
v_gene: TRBV10-2
abundance: many

CDR3aa: CASSHDNYNEQFF
CDR3nt: TGTGCCAGCAGTCATGATAACTACAATGAGCAGTTCTTC
d_gene: NA
j_gene: TRBJ2-1
len: 13
v_gene: TRBV7-9
abundance: NA

CDR3aa: CATSRDRAYNEQFF
CDR3nt: TGTGCCACCAGCAGAGATCGGGCGTACAATGAGCAGTTCTTC
d_gene: NA
j_gene: TRBJ2-1
len: 14
v_gene: TRBV15
abundance: NA

CDR3aa: CASSLLPGGGSGANVLTF
CDR3nt: TGTGCCAGCAGTTTATTACCGGGGGGAGGGTCTGGGGCCAACGTCCTGACTTTC
d_gene: TRBD2
j_gene: TRBJ2-6
len: 18
v_gene: TRBV27
abundance: NA

CDR3aa: CSAPTPSGVVGEQFF
CDR3nt: TGCAGTGCCCCCACCCCATCCGGGGTGGTTGGGGAGCAGTTCTTC
d_gene: NA
j_gene: TRBJ2-1
len: 15
v_gene: TRBV20-1
abundance: many

CDR3aa: CATSRDPGSVEQYF
CDR3nt: TGTGCCACCAGCAGAGATCCAGGAAGCGTCGAGCAGTACTTC
d_gene: NA
j_gene: TRBJ2-7
len: 14
v_gene: TRBV15
abundance: few

CDR3aa: CSVWDFYEQYF
CDR3nt: TGCAGCGTGTGGGACTTCTACGAGCAGTACTTC
d_gene: NA
j_gene: TRBJ2-7
len: 11
v_gene: TRBV29-1
abundance: few